The subject of this entry is one TCR beta chain. Germline CDR1 is ENHRY and CDR2 is SYGVKD. The CDR3 runs to 15 residues. Trimming pared 3 bases from V and 1 base from J, leaving 10 bases between. The data stem from a study of cytomegalovirus exposure and HLA in healthy donors. This PCR relied on a set of 60 Vbeta primers and 13 Jbeta primers. TCRdb keeps only in-frame clones here, not all; method: immunoSEQ multiplex PCR. The listing records over 75,000 clones. Sequencing was performed on PBMCs. The chain joins TRBV10-3 to TRBJ1-3; TRBD1 might be the D (6 bases). The TCR comes from a girl aged 5-17 years in good health and CMV-seropositive. The CDR3 spells CAISDTGKSGNTIYF. As DNA, the CDR3 is TGTGCCATCAGTGATACAGGGAAATCTGGAAACACCATATATTTT.